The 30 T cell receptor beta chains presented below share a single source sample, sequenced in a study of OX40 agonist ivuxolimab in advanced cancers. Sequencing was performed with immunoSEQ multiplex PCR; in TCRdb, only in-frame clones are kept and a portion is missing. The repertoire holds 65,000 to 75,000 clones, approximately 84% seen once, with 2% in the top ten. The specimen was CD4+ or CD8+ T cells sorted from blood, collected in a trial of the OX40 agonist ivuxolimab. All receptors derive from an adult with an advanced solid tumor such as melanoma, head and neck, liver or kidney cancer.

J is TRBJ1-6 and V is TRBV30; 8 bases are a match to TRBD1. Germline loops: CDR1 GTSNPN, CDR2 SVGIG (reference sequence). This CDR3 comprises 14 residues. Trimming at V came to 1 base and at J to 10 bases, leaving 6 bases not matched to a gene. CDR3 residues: CAWSGDRSGSPLHF. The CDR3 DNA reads TGTGCCTGGAGTGGGGACAGGTCGGGGTCACCCCTCCACTTT.

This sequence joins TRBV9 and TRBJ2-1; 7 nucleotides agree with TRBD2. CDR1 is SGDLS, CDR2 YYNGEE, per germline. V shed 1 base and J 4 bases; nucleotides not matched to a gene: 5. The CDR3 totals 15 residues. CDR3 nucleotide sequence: TGTGCCAGCAGCGTAAAGGGGACTACGTACAATGAGCAGTTCTTC. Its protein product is CASSVKGTTYNEQFF.

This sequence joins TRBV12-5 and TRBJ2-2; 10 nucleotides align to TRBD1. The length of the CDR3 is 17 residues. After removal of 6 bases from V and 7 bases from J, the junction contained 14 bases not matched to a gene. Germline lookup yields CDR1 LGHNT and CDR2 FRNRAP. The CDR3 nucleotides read TGTGCTAGTGGCAGATCACCGGGACAGGGGATAATCGGGGAGCTGTTTTTT. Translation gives CASGRSPGQGIIGELFF. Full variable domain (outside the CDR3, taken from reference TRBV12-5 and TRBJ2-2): DARVTQTPRHKVTEMGQEVTMRCQPILGHNTVFWYRQTMMQGLELLAYFRNRAPLDDSGMPKDRFSAEMPDATLATLKIQPSEPRDSAVYFCASGRSPGQGIIGELFFGEGSRLTVL.

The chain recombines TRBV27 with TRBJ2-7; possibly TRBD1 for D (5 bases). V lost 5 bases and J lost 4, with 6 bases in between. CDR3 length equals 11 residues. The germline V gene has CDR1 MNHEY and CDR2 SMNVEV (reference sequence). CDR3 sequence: CASSPGYEQYF. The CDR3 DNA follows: TGTGCCAGCAGTCCAGGGTACGAGCAGTACTTC.

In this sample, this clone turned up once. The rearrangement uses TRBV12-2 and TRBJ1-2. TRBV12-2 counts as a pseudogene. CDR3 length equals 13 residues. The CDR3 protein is CASRLAQTGWGTF. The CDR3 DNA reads TGTGCAAGTCGCTTAGCGCAGACCGGCTGGGGCACCTTC.

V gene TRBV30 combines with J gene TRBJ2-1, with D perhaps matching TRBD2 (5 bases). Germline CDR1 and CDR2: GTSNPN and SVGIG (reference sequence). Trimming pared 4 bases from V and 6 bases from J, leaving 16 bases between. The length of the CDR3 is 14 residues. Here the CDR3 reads CAWTQPGIRNEQFF. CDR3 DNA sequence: TGTGCCTGGACCCAACCGGGGATCCGCAATGAGCAGTTCTTC.

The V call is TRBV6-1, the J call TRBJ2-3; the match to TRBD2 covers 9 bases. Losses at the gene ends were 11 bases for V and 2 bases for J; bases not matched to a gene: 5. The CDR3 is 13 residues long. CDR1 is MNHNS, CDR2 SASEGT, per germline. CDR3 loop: CASLAGLTDTQYF. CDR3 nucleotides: TGTGCCTCACTAGCGGGTCTCACAGATACGCAGTATTTT.

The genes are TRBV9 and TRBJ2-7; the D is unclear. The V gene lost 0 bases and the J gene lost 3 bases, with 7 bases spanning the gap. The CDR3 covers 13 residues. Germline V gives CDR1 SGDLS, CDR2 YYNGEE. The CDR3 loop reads CASSVAGSYEQYF. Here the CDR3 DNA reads TGTGCCAGCAGCGTAGCCGGCAGCTACGAGCAGTACTTC.

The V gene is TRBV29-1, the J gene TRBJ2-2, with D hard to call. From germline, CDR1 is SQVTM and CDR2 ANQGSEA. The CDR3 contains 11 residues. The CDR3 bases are TGCAGTATCCGAAGGACCGGGGAGCTGTTTTTT. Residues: CSIRRTGELFF.

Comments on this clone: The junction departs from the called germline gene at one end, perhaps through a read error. DNA of the CDR3: TGCGCCAGCAGCCAAGCCCAACAGGGACTCTATGGCTACACCTTC. Its translation is CASSQAQQGLYGYTF. The chain has TRBV11-2 and TRBJ1-2, with D possibly TRBD1 on 6 matching bases. Germline V lookup: CDR1 SGHAT, CDR2 FQNNGV. CDR3 length: 15 amino acids.

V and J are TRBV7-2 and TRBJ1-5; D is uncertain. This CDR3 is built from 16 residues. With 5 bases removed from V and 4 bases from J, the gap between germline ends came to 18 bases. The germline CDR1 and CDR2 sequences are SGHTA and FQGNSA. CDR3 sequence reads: CASSISFGRGNQPQHF. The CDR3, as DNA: TGTGCCAGCAGCATCTCCTTCGGGAGAGGAAATCAGCCCCAGCATTTT.

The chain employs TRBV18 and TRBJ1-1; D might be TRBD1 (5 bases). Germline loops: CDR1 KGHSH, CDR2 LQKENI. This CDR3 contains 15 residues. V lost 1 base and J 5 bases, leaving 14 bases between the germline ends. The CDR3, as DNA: TGTGCCAGCTCACCACGGCAGGGTCAGGAAACTGAAGCTTTCTTT. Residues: CASSPRQGQETEAFF.

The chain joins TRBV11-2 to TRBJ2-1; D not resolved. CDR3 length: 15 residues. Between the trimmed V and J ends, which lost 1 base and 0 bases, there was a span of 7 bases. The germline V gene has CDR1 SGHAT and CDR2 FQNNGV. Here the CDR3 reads CASSLGLSSYNEQFF. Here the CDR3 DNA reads TGTGCCAGCAGCTTAGGGCTGAGCTCCTACAATGAGCAGTTCTTC. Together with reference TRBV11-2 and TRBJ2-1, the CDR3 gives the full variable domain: EAGVAQSPRYKIIEKRQSVAFWCNPISGHATLYWYQQILGQGPKLLIQFQNNGVVDDSQLPKDRFSAERLKGVDSTLKIQPAKLEDSAVYLCASSLGLSSYNEQFFGPGTRLTVL.

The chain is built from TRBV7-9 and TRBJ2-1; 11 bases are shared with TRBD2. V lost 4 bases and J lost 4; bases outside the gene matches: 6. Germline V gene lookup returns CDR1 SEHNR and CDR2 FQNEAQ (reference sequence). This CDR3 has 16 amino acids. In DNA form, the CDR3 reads TGTGCCAGCAGCTCTAGCGGGAGGCCTCCTTACAATGAGCAGTTCTTC. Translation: CASSSSGRPPYNEQFF. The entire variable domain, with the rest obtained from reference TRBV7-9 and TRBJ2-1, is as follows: DTGVSQNPRHKITKRGQNVTFRCDPISEHNRLYWYRQTLGQGPEFLTYFQNEAQLEKSRLLSDRFSAERPKGSFSTLEIQRTEQGDSAMYLCASSSSGRPPYNEQFFGPGTRLTVL.

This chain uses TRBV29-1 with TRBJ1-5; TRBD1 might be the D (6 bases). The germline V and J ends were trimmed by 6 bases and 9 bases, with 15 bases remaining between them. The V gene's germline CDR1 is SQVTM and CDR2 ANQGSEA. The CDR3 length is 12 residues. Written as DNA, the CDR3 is TGCAGCGTCGGCACACAGGGAGGGCCCCAGCATTTT. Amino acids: CSVGTQGGPQHF.

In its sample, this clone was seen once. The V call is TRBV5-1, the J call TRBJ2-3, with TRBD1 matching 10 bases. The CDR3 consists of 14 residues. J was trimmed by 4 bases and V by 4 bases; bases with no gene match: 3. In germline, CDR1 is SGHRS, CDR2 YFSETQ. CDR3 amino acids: CASSKGTGADTQYF. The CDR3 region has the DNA TGCGCCAGCAGCAAAGGGACAGGGGCAGATACGCAGTATTTT. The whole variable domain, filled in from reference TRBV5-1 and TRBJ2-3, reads KAGVTQTPRYLIKTRGQQVTLSCSPISGHRSVSWYQQTPGQGLQFLFEYFSETQRNKGNFPGRFSGRQFSNSRSEMNVSTLELGDSALYLCASSKGTGADTQYFGPGTRLTVL.

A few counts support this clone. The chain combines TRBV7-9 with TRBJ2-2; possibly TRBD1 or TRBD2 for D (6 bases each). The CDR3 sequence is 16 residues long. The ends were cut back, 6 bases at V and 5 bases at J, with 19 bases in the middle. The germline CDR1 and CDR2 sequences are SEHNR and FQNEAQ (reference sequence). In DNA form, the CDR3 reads TGTGCCAGCAGTGACAGGAGGGACTTGGGAACCGGGGAGCTGTTTTTT. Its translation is CASSDRRDLGTGELFF. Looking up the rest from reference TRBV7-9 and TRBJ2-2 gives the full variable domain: DTGVSQNPRHKITKRGQNVTFRCDPISEHNRLYWYRQTLGQGPEFLTYFQNEAQLEKSRLLSDRFSAERPKGSFSTLEIQRTEQGDSAMYLCASSDRRDLGTGELFFGEGSRLTVL.

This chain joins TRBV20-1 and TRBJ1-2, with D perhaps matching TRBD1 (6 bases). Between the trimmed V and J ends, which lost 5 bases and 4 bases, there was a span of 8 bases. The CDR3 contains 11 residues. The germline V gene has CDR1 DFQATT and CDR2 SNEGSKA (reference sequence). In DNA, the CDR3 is TGCAGTGCTGCGGACAGCTATGGCTACACCTTC. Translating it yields CSAADSYGYTF.

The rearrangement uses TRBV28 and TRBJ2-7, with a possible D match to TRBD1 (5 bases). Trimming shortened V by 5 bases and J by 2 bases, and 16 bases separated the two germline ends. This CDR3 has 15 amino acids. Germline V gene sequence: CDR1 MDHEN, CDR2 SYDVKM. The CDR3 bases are TGTGCCAGCAGTGGGCAGGGAAGTGCAACCTACGAGCAGTACTTC. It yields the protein CASSGQGSATYEQYF. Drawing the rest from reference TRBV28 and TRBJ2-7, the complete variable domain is DVKVTQSSRYLVKRTGEKVFLECVQDMDHENMFWYRQDPGLGLRLIYFSYDVKMKEKGDIPEGYSVSREKKERFSLILESASTNQTSMYLCASSGQGSATYEQYFGPGTRLTVT.

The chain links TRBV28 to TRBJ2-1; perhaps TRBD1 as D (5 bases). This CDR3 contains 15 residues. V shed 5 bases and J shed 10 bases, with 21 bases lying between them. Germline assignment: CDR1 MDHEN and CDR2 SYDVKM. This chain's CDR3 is CASSKQQVSGEEQFF. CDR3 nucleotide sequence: TGTGCCAGCAGTAAACAACAGGTTTCAGGAGAGGAGCAGTTCTTC.

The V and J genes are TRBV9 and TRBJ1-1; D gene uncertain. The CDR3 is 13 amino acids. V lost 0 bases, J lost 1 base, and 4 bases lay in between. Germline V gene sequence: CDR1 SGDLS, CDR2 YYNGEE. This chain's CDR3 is CASSVGRNTEAFF. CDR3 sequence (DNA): TGTGCCAGCAGCGTAGGAAGGAACACTGAAGCTTTCTTT.

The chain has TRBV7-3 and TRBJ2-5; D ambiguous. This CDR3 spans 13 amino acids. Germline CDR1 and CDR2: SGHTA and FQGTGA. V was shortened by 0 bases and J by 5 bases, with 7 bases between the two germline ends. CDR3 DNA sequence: TGTGCCAGCAGCTTAACGGAGAGGGAGACCCAGTACTTC. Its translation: CASSLTERETQYF.

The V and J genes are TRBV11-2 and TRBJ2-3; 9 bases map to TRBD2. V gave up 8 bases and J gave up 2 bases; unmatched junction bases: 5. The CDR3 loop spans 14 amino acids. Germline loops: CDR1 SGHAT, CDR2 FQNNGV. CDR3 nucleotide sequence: TGTGCCAGCCATGTAGCGGGAGTCACAGATACGCAGTATTTT. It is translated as CASHVAGVTDTQYF.

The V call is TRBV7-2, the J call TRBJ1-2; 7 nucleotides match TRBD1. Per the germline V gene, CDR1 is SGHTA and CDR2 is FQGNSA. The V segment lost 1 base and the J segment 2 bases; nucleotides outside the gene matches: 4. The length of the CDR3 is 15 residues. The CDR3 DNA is TGTGCCAGCAGCTTAGGACAGGGTGAGAACTATGGCTACACCTTC. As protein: CASSLGQGENYGYTF.

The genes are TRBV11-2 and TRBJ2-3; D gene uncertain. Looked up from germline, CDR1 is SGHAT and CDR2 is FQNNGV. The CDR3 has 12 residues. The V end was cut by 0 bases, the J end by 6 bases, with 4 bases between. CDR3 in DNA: TGTGCCAGCAGCTTAGATAGGGATACGCAGTATTTT. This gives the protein CASSLDRDTQYF.

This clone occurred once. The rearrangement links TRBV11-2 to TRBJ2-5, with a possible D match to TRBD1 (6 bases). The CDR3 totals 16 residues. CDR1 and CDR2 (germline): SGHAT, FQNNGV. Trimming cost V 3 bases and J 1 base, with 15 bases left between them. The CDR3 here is CASSLRTGTLQETQYF. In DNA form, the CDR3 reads TGTGCCAGCAGCTTGAGAACCGGGACACTCCAAGAGACCCAGTACTTC.

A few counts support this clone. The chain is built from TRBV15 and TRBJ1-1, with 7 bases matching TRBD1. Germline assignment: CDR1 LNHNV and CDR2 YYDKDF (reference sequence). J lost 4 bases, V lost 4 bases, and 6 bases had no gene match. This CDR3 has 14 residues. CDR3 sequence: CATSIYRGSTEAFF. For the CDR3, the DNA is TGTGCCACCAGCATTTACAGGGGAAGCACTGAAGCTTTCTTT.

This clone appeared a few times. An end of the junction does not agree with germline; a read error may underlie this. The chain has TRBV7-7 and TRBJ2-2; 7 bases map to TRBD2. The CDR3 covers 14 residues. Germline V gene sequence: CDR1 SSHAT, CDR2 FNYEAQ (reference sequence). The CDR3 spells CASSLSTSAGELFF. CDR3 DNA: TGTGCTAGCAGCTTATCTACTAGCGCCGGGGAGCTGTTTTTT.

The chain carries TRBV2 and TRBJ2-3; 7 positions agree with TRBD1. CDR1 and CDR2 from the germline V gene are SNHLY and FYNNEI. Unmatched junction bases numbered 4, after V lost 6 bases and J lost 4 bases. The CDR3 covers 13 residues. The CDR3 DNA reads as TGTGCCAGCAGGGCAACAGGGGCAGATACGCAGTATTTT. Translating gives CASRATGADTQYF.

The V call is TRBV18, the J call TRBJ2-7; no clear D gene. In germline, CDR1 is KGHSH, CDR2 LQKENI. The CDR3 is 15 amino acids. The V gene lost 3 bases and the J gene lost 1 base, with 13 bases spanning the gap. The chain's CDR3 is CASSPVAAISYEQYF. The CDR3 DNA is TGTGCCAGCTCACCGGTGGCAGCGATTTCCTACGAGCAGTACTTC.